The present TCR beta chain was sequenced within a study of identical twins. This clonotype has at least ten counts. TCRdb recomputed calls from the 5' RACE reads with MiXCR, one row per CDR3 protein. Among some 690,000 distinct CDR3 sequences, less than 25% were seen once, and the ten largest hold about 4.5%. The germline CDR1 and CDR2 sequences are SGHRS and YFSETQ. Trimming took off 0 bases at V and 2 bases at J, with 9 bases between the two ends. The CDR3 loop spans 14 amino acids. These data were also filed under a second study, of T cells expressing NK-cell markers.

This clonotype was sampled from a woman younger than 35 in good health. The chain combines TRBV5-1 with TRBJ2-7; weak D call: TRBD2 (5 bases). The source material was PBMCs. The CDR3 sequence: CASSLGGSTYEQYF. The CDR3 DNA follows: TGCGCCAGCAGCTTGGGAGGGTCCACCTACGAGCAGTACTTC.